These 30 T cell receptor beta chains originate from one sample sequenced in a study of beta chain features in type 1 diabetes. The isolated RNA, all of it, was reverse transcribed, so expressed TCRB transcripts were what got sequenced. Assay: immunoSEQ multiplex PCR; the TCRdb copy retains only in-frame clones and omits some. The table shows hundreds of thousands of clones, with approximately 10% occurring only once. Points from the study as a whole: In every one of the four CD4+ subsets, TCRB CDR3s were moderately but significantly shorter in Type 1 diabetes patients.

Their recognized antigens are unknown. The source material was naive CD4+ T cells from blood. The receptors derive from a man younger than 40 with type 1 diabetes.

The chain has TRBV11-2 and TRBJ2-3; D might be TRBD1 (8 bases). Germline lookup yields CDR1 SGHAT and CDR2 FQNNGV. This CDR3 region has 16 residues. The ends were cut back, 5 bases at V and 2 bases at J, with 17 bases in the middle. This chain's CDR3 is CASSRGGQALTDTQYF. In nucleotides, the CDR3 is TGTGCCAGCAGCCGCGGGGGACAGGCACTCACAGATACGCAGTATTTT. The whole variable domain, filled in from reference TRBV11-2 and TRBJ2-3, reads EAGVAQSPRYKIIEKRQSVAFWCNPISGHATLYWYQQILGQGPKLLIQFQNNGVVDDSQLPKDRFSAERLKGVDSTLKIQPAKLEDSAVYLCASSRGGQALTDTQYFGPGTRLTVL.

This clone was seen more than once but under ten times. This chain uses TRBV9 with TRBJ2-1; D might be TRBD2 (6 bases). Germline CDR1 reads SGDLS; CDR2 reads YYNGEE. CDR3 length: 12 residues. The V end lost 3 bases, the J end lost 8 bases, and 9 bases lay between the germline ends. DNA for the CDR3: TGTGCCAGCAGCGCCCAGCGGGATGAGCAGTTCTTC. Encoded protein: CASSAQRDEQFF.

This sequence joins TRBV7-2 and TRBJ1-2; D is possibly TRBD1 (6 bases). CDR1 is SGHTA, CDR2 FQGNSA, per germline. The V and J ends lost 1 base and 8 bases respectively, with 17 bases between them. CDR3 length equals 15 residues. The CDR3 nucleotides read TGTGCCAGCAGCTTAGATCGCGGGGGCTCGGGAGGCTACACCTTC. This translates into CASSLDRGGSGGYTF.

The table lists this clone with a few counts. The CDR3, as DNA: TGCAGCGCTACGTACCTCCAGGGAGAGACCCAGTACTTC. Translated: CSATYLQGETQYF. The chain is built from TRBV29-1 and TRBJ2-5; tentative D call: TRBD1 (5 bases). V lost 7 bases and J 4 bases, leaving 16 bases between the germline ends. The CDR3 runs to 13 residues. Germline CDR1 SQVTM, CDR2 ANQGSEA. The full variable domain, rest sourced from reference TRBV29-1 and TRBJ2-5, is SAVISQKPSRDICQRGTSLTIQCQVDSQVTMMFWYRQQPGQSLTLIATANQGSEATYESGFVIDKFPISRPNLTFSTLTVSNMSPEDSSIYLCSATYLQGETQYFGPGTRLLVL.

The rearrangement joins TRBV5-1 to TRBJ2-2; TRBD1 aligns across 8 bases. Germline CDR1 is SGHRS and CDR2 is YFSETQ. V lost 4 bases, J lost 7 bases, and 6 bases stayed unmatched. CDR3 length equals 14 residues. Here the CDR3 DNA reads TGCGCCAGCAGCCTGGACAGGGCTAGCGGGGAGCTGTTTTTT. Translating it yields CASSLDRASGELFF.

This clone was counted a few times. The chain uses TRBV5-1 and TRBJ2-3, with 8 bases aligning to TRBD2. This CDR3 contains 15 residues. The germline V gene has CDR1 SGHRS and CDR2 YFSETQ. J lost 2 bases, V lost 2 bases, and 4 bases had no gene match. The CDR3: CASSFQRGHTDTQYF. The CDR3 DNA follows: TGCGCCAGCAGCTTCCAGCGGGGGCACACAGATACGCAGTATTTT. The whole variable domain, remainder taken from reference TRBV5-1 and TRBJ2-3, is KAGVTQTPRYLIKTRGQQVTLSCSPISGHRSVSWYQQTPGQGLQFLFEYFSETQRNKGNFPGRFSGRQFSNSRSEMNVSTLELGDSALYLCASSFQRGHTDTQYFGPGTRLTVL.

This clone was seen more than once but under ten times. The chain couples TRBV19 to TRBJ2-2; 7 bases line up with TRBD1. V dropped 6 bases and J dropped 5; count of bases not matched to a gene: 9. The CDR3 runs 15 residues. Germline V lookup: CDR1 LNHDA, CDR2 SQIVND (reference sequence). CDR3 sequence: CASSIFGTATGELFF. In DNA form, the CDR3 reads TGTGCCAGTAGCATATTCGGGACAGCAACCGGGGAGCTGTTTTTT.

This clone turned up a few times. This rearrangement joins TRBV7-2 to TRBJ2-4; possible D gene TRBD2, 6 bases. Germline V CDR1 and CDR2: SGHTA, FQGNSA. V was pared by 5 bases and J by 1 base, with 12 bases between. This CDR3 spans 15 amino acids. CDR3 amino acids: CASSRGGAAKNIQYF. The CDR3 DNA is TGTGCCAGCAGCCGAGGAGGGGCCGCCAAAAACATTCAGTACTTC. Combining the CDR3 with reference TRBV7-2 and TRBJ2-4 gives the whole variable domain GAGVSQSPSNKVTEKGKDVELRCDPISGHTALYWYRQSLGQGLEFLIYFQGNSAPDKSGLPSDRFSAERTGGSVSTLTIQRTQQEDSAVYLCASSRGGAAKNIQYFGAGTRLSVL.

In this sample, this clone turned up a few times. The V gene is TRBV7-8, the J gene TRBJ1-5; no clear D gene. Between the trimmed V and J ends, which lost 5 bases and 0 bases, there was a span of 14 bases. The CDR3 runs to 16 residues. Germline V lookup: CDR1 SGHVS, CDR2 FQNEAQ. The CDR3 protein is CASSPFRDPSNQPQHF. CDR3 in DNA: TGTGCCAGCAGCCCGTTCCGGGATCCTAGCAATCAGCCCCAGCATTTT. Supplemented by reference TRBV7-8 and TRBJ1-5, the full variable domain reads GAGVSQSPRYKVAKRGQDVALRCDPISGHVSLFWYQQALGQGPEFLTYFQNEAQLDKSGLPSDRFFAERPEGSVSTLKIQRTQQEDSAVYLCASSPFRDPSNQPQHFGDGTRLSIL.

The rearrangement joins TRBV6-5 to TRBJ2-7, with D maybe TRBD1 (5 bases). The CDR3 is 16 amino acids. Germline V CDR1 and CDR2: MNHEY, SVGAGI. The germline V and J ends were trimmed by 4 bases and 0 bases, with 16 bases remaining between them. The CDR3 is CASSFSEGASSYEQYF. CDR3 nucleotide sequence: TGTGCCAGCAGTTTCTCTGAAGGGGCTAGCTCCTACGAGCAGTACTTC.

This clone showed up just a few times. The chain combines TRBV5-1 with TRBJ2-5, with 9 bases identical to TRBD1. Germline V gene data show CDR1 as SGHRS and CDR2 as YFSETQ. The ends lost 3 bases at V and 6 bases at J; junction bases unmatched: 6. The CDR3 sequence is 14 residues long. The CDR3 reads CASSSPQGAKTQYF. The CDR3 coding sequence is TGCGCCAGCAGCTCACCACAGGGGGCGAAGACCCAGTACTTC.

CDR3 bases: TGTGCCAGCAGCTTTGACAGGGCTGGGGCGGGCGGGGAGCTGTTTTTT. Translated, it gives CASSFDRAGAGGELFF. The V and J genes are TRBV9 and TRBJ2-2; 7 bases fit TRBD1. Germline assignment: CDR1 SGDLS and CDR2 YYNGEE. The ends lost 4 bases at V and 7 bases at J; junction bases unmatched: 13. This CDR3 spans 16 amino acids.

The table lists this clone with a few counts. The chain uses TRBV9 and TRBJ1-1; the D gene is possibly TRBD1 (6 bases). This CDR3 has 14 amino acids. CDR1 is SGDLS, CDR2 YYNGEE, per germline. V lost 1 base and J lost 4, with 11 bases in between. In DNA form, the CDR3 reads TGTGCCAGCAGCGTAACGACAGGTGGCACTGAAGCTTTCTTT. It encodes CASSVTTGGTEAFF.

The chain carries TRBV30 and TRBJ1-2; D remains unclear. Trimming pared 8 bases from V and 6 bases from J, leaving 22 bases between. The length of the CDR3 is 14 residues. Germline V gives CDR1 GTSNPN, CDR2 SVGIG (reference sequence). CDR3 sequence: CAALTPYRRNGYTF. As DNA, the CDR3 is TGTGCCGCCCTGACTCCTTATAGAAGAAATGGCTACACCTTC.

In its sample, this clone was seen many times. The rearrangement uses TRBV21-1 and TRBJ2-7; TRBD1 is the table's D call, not checked against the DNA. TRBV21-1 is recorded as a pseudogene. This CDR3 spans 8 amino acids. CDR3 DNA: TGTGCCAGCCTCAGACAGCACTTC. Protein sequence: CASLRQHF.

This clone was observed a handful of times. The V and J genes are TRBV7-8 and TRBJ2-2; D call uncertain. Looked up from germline, CDR1 is SGHVS and CDR2 is FQNEAQ. The CDR3 spans 15 residues. V lost 0 bases, J lost 6 bases, and 11 bases lay in between. CDR3 DNA: TGTGCCAGCAGCTTAGCCCGACAATTCTCCGGGGAGCTGTTTTTT. Translating gives CASSLARQFSGELFF.

This clone has more than one count but fewer than ten. The chain combines TRBV5-1 with TRBJ2-1; D not resolved. From germline, CDR1 is SGHRS and CDR2 YFSETQ. CDR3 length: 13 residues. V was pared by 0 bases and J by 5 bases, with 6 bases between. CDR3 DNA sequence: TGCGCCAGCAGCTTGGGGCGGAACAATGAGCAGTTCTTC. It encodes CASSLGRNNEQFF.

This clone came up a few times. The sample carries other DNA sequences with the same CDR3. The rearrangement links TRBV19 to TRBJ2-2, with a possible D match to TRBD2 (5 bases). CDR3 length: 13 amino acids. Germline loops: CDR1 LNHDA, CDR2 SQIVND (reference sequence). V lost 3 bases and J lost 5, with 7 bases in between. DNA for the CDR3: TGTGCCAGTAGTATTCGGGGAACCGGGGAGCTGTTTTTT. It translates to CASSIRGTGELFF.

This clone came up a few times. The V and J genes are TRBV7-8 and TRBJ2-1; 9 bases agree with TRBD2. The CDR3 has 18 amino acids. V gave up 0 bases and J gave up 8 bases; unmatched junction bases: 14. CDR1 is SGHVS, CDR2 FQNEAQ, per germline. Here the CDR3 DNA reads TGTGCCAGCAGCTTAGCCGAGGCTAGCGGGGATCGTGTCGATGAGCAGTTCTTC. This encodes CASSLAEASGDRVDEQFF.

This clone was observed a few times. The V gene is TRBV28, the J gene TRBJ2-4; 9 nucleotides agree with TRBD2. This CDR3 contains 14 residues. V dropped 6 bases and J dropped 6; count of bases not matched to a gene: 6. Germline V gene lookup returns CDR1 MDHEN and CDR2 SYDVKM. The chain's CDR3 is CASRAGGPGNIQYF. CDR3 nucleotide sequence: TGTGCCAGCAGGGCGGGGGGGCCCGGAAACATTCAGTACTTC.

The rearrangement joins TRBV5-1 to TRBJ2-3, with TRBD2 matching over 12 bases. Germline loops: CDR1 SGHRS, CDR2 YFSETQ. The CDR3 sequence is 16 residues long. J was trimmed by 2 bases and V by 4 bases; bases with no gene match: 5. For the CDR3, the DNA is TGCGCCAGCAGCCTTGGACTAGCGGGGTTCACAGATACGCAGTATTTT. This translates into CASSLGLAGFTDTQYF.

The genes are TRBV7-9 and TRBJ1-1; 9 nucleotides agree with TRBD1. J was trimmed by 11 bases and V by 5 bases; bases with no gene match: 12. Germline CDR1 is SEHNR and CDR2 is FQNEAQ (reference sequence). The CDR3 extends over 14 amino acids. For the CDR3, the DNA is TGTGCCAGCAGCCCTTGGACAGGGGAAAAACCCGCTTTCTTT. Residues: CASSPWTGEKPAFF.

In its sample, this clone was seen a few times. The chain is built from TRBV7-6 and TRBJ1-3; D is unresolved. The CDR3 loop spans 15 amino acids. Trimming left V 5 bases short and J 4 bases short, with 15 bases between. Germline V gene lookup returns CDR1 SGHVS and CDR2 FNYEAQ. CDR3 sequence reads: CASSERAPIGNTIYF. CDR3 DNA: TGTGCCAGCAGCGAGCGGGCCCCCATAGGAAACACCATATATTTT.

V gene TRBV5-1 combines with J gene TRBJ2-7, with D possibly matching TRBD2 (6 bases). Germline values: CDR1 SGHRS, CDR2 YFSETQ. The CDR3 extends over 15 amino acids. The V gene lost 5 bases and the J gene lost 0 bases, with 15 bases spanning the gap. The CDR3 loop reads CASRFDTGGSYEQYF. As DNA, the CDR3 is TGCGCCAGCAGATTCGACACCGGGGGCTCCTACGAGCAGTACTTC.

This clone was recorded a few times. V is TRBV5-6 and J is TRBJ1-5; 9 bases agree with TRBD1. CDR1 is SGHDT, CDR2 YYEEEE, per germline. V was clipped by 3 bases and J by 6 bases; unmatched bases: 1. This CDR3 has 13 amino acids. The CDR3 DNA reads as TGTGCCAGCAGCTCACAGGGGGCTCAGCCCCAGCATTTT. Translated, it gives CASSSQGAQPQHF.

For this clone: Other DNA sequences from this sample encode an identical CDR3 as well. V usage is TRBV18 and J usage is TRBJ1-1; weak D call: TRBD1 (6 bases). Trimming took 3 bases from V and 1 from J, leaving 9 bases between them. The CDR3 is made up of 14 amino acids. Per germline, CDR1 KGHSH and CDR2 LQKENI. The CDR3 here is CASSPTTGNTEAFF. In DNA form, the CDR3 reads TGTGCCAGCTCACCGACGACAGGGAACACTGAAGCTTTCTTT.

This clone was counted between two and nine times. This chain uses TRBV19 with TRBJ1-1; D uncertain. Germline CDR1 and CDR2: LNHDA and SQIVND (reference sequence). The CDR3 covers 14 residues. The germline V and J ends were trimmed by 7 bases and 6 bases, with 18 bases remaining between them. CDR3: CASNRGGSIAEAFF. CDR3 DNA: TGTGCCAGTAATCGGGGAGGGAGTATTGCTGAAGCTTTCTTT.

V and J are TRBV7-9 and TRBJ2-5; TRBD2 aligns across 13 bases. CDR1 and CDR2 from the germline V gene are SEHNR and FQNEAQ (reference sequence). After removal of 1 base from V and 0 bases from J, the junction contained 2 bases not matched to a gene. The CDR3 loop spans 17 amino acids. The CDR3 region is CASSLVTSGGDQETQYF. CDR3 DNA sequence: TGTGCCAGCAGCTTAGTCACTAGCGGGGGGGACCAAGAGACCCAGTACTTC.

The chain links TRBV5-1 to TRBJ1-1, with 7 bases lining up with TRBD1. Germline V gene data show CDR1 as SGHRS and CDR2 as YFSETQ. The CDR3 is made up of 14 amino acids. The trim removed 7 bases at V and 1 base at J, leaving 7 bases unmatched. The CDR3 coding sequence is TGCGCCAGCTCAGGACAGGCAACGAACACTGAAGCTTTCTTT. Protein sequence: CASSGQATNTEAFF.

This chain connects TRBV9 to TRBJ1-2; TRBD1 is a possible D gene (5 bases). Trimming shortened V by 0 bases and J by 8 bases, and 14 bases separated the two germline ends. CDR3 length: 14 amino acids. Per germline, CDR1 SGDLS and CDR2 YYNGEE. CDR3 amino acids: CASSVGQGPQGYTF. CDR3 DNA: TGTGCCAGCAGCGTAGGGCAGGGTCCGCAAGGCTACACCTTC. Full variable domain (missing parts from reference TRBV9 and TRBJ1-2): DSGVTQTPKHLITATGQRVTLRCSPRSGDLSVYWYQQSLDQGLQFLIQYYNGEERAKGNILERFSAQQFPDLHSELNLSSLELGDSALYFCASSVGQGPQGYTFGSGTRLTVV.